These 14 T cell receptor beta chains came from one sample sequenced in a study of T cell repertoires in cytomegalovirus infection. Via MiXCR, TCRdb re-called the reads, giving one row per CDR3 protein. The sample lists hundreds of thousands of distinct CDR3 sequences, over 20% occurring once. The specimen sequenced was CD8+ T cells from PBMCs. The receptors derive from a human donor in good health (CMV status not recorded). Some clones in this sample may be carry-over from other donors' samples.

This clonotype was seen only a few times. The V gene is TRBV19, the J gene TRBJ1-1, with D unclear. Germline CDR1 and CDR2: LNHDA and SQIVND (reference sequence). The CDR3 loop spans 15 amino acids. V was clipped by 1 base and J by 0 bases, with 9 bases between them. CDR3 sequence (DNA): TGTGCCAGTAGTATAGGAGCCGTTATGAACACTGAAGCTTTCTTT. It codes for CASSIGAVMNTEAFF.

The chain combines TRBV14 with TRBJ1-2; no reliable D call. The CDR3 spans 13 residues. CDR1 and CDR2 (germline): SGHDN, FVKESK. With 4 bases removed from V and 2 bases from J, the gap between germline ends came to 8 bases. The CDR3 reads CASSRYQNYGYTF. Written as DNA, the CDR3 is TGTGCCAGCAGCCGATATCAAAACTATGGCTACACCTTC.

This clonotype was observed a handful of times. The J gene is TRBJ2-3, the V gene TRBV4-1; 9 bases map to TRBD2. J lost 0 bases, V lost 7 bases, and 5 bases had no gene match. This CDR3 is built from 15 residues. The germline V gene encodes CDR1 MGHRA and CDR2 YSYEKL. DNA for the CDR3: TGCGCCAGCACCATGGGACTAGCTAGCACAGATACGCAGTATTTT. The encoded protein is CASTMGLASTDTQYF.

The chain employs TRBV7-9 and TRBJ1-4; unclear D gene. V was trimmed by 5 bases and J by 0 bases, leaving 13 bases between them. This CDR3 has 16 amino acids. CDR1 and CDR2 from the germline V gene are SEHNR and FQNEAQ (reference sequence). The CDR3 here is CASSDTDGATNEKLFF. The CDR3 DNA is TGTGCCAGCAGCGATACGGACGGTGCAACTAATGAAAAACTGTTTTTT.

This chain links TRBV12-3 or TRBV12-4 with TRBJ2-7; D remains unclear. There are 14 residues in the CDR3. V lost 4 bases, J lost 0 bases, and 10 bases lay in between. Here the CDR3 reads CASSSAGSSYEQYF. The CDR3 DNA sequence: TGTGCCAGCAGTTCGGCTGGAAGCTCCTACGAGCAGTACTTC.

This chain links TRBV7-2 with TRBJ2-5; 11 bases line up with TRBD2. Germline values: CDR1 SGHTA, CDR2 FQGNSA. With V trimmed by 2 bases and J by 6 bases, 17 bases remained unmatched. The CDR3 has 19 residues. The chain's CDR3 is CASSLRLAGGPSPSQTQYF. Here the CDR3 DNA reads TGTGCCAGCAGCTTAAGGCTAGCGGGGGGACCTTCCCCCTCCCAGACCCAGTACTTC.

V and J are TRBV7-3 and TRBJ1-2, with D possibly being TRBD1 (5 bases). Trimming shortened V by 5 bases and J by 5 bases, and 15 bases separated the two germline ends. Germline V CDR1 and CDR2: SGHTA, FQGTGA. This CDR3 region has 14 residues. The CDR3 DNA is TGTGCCAGCAGCAAAACCGGGACGGATTATGGCTACACCTTC. Amino acids: CASSKTGTDYGYTF.

Only a few counts were recorded for this clonotype. V gene TRBV28 combines with J gene TRBJ1-1, with unresolved D. Trimming pared 5 bases from V and 5 bases from J, leaving 18 bases between. This CDR3 comprises 15 residues. Germline values: CDR1 MDHEN, CDR2 SYDVKM. This chain's CDR3 is CASSPLLPRGTEAFF. The CDR3 nucleotides are TGTGCCAGCAGTCCTCTCTTGCCTCGTGGGACTGAAGCTTTCTTT.

This clonotype occurred many times. The chain links TRBV2 to TRBJ2-7, with a possible D match to TRBD1 (6 bases). Trimming removed 3 bases at V and 6 bases at J, with 9 bases between. CDR1 is SNHLY, CDR2 FYNNEI, per germline. The CDR3 consists of 12 residues. CDR3 DNA: TGTGCCAGCAGTGACACAGGGAGCGAGCAGTACTTC. It specifies CASSDTGSEQYF.

This clonotype has a single count. This chain links TRBV2 with TRBJ2-7; D not resolved. V gave up 9 bases and J gave up 3 bases, with 12 bases separating them. Germline V gene sequence: CDR1 SNHLY, CDR2 FYNNEI. CDR3 length: 12 amino acids. The DNA for the CDR3 is TGTGCCAGTACTGGACGTAACTACGAGCAGTACGTC. Residues: CASTGRNYEQYV.

This chain links TRBV28 with TRBJ1-1; TRBD1 might be the D (6 bases). CDR1 MDHEN and CDR2 SYDVKM come from the germline V gene. V was shortened by 6 bases and J by 5 bases, with 22 bases between the two germline ends. The CDR3 loop spans 16 amino acids. This chain's CDR3 is CASSPVGEGVGTEAFF. CDR3 nucleotide sequence: TGTGCCAGCAGCCCAGTAGGGGAGGGGGTTGGTACTGAAGCTTTCTTT.

The chain combines TRBV7-9 with TRBJ2-1; no clear D. The V gene lost 1 base and the J gene lost 10 bases, with 11 bases spanning the gap. Germline V gene data show CDR1 as SEHNR and CDR2 as FQNEAQ (reference sequence). The CDR3 runs to 13 residues. The CDR3 coding sequence is TGTGCCAGCAGCTTAGGATACACTGGGGAGCAGTTCTTC. Translating gives CASSLGYTGEQFF.

This chain's CDR3 is CASSYSGTAKIYGYTF. CDR3 sequence (DNA): TGTGCCAGCAGTTACTCTGGGACAGCCAAAATCTATGGCTACACCTTC. The rearrangement uses TRBV6-5 and TRBJ1-2; 7 bases line up with TRBD1. In germline, CDR1 is MNHEY, CDR2 SVGAGI. CDR3 size: 16 residues. Unmatched junction bases numbered 8, after V lost 0 bases and J lost 4 bases.

The chain is built from TRBV24-1 and TRBJ2-1; D is perhaps TRBD1 (6 bases). Germline V gene sequence: CDR1 KGHDR, CDR2 SFDVKD. This CDR3 has 13 residues. The germline V and J ends were trimmed by 5 bases and 8 bases, with 12 bases remaining between them. CDR3 loop: CATSALTGYEQFF. The CDR3 region has the DNA TGTGCCACCAGTGCCCTGACAGGATATGAGCAGTTCTTC.